One and the same sample provided the 27 T cell receptor beta chains below, sequenced in a study of blood T cells in healthy people across ages. The authors ran a second PCR of 7 to 11 cycles using a sample-barcoded 5' primer and a J-beta primer mix. TCRdb used MiXCR to reprocess the 5' RACE reads, holding one entry per CDR3 protein. The sample yields about 570,000 distinct CDR3 sequences, about 25% seen once. The specimen was blood. Receptors were obtained from a woman in her 70s in good health.

CDR3 sequence: CASSLSPGGGPAKTF. In nucleotides, the CDR3 is TGTGCCAGCAGCTTATCCCCCGGGGGCGGCCCTGCTAAGACCTTC. The J gene is TRBJ1-2, the V gene TRBV7-6, with a possible D match to TRBD1 (6 bases). This CDR3 has 15 amino acids. Germline V CDR1 and CDR2: SGHVS, FNYEAQ. V lost 2 bases and J lost 14, with 24 bases in between.

In its sample, this clonotype was seen a few times. This chain connects TRBV28 to TRBJ2-7; 10 nucleotides line up with TRBD1. The CDR3 loop spans 16 amino acids. Germline trimming cut 7 bases from V and 4 bases from J; bases unmatched to any gene: 13. Germline V CDR1 and CDR2: MDHEN, SYDVKM. The CDR3 nucleotides are TGTGCCAGCATCTCCGCCTCCGGGACAGGGGTATACGAGCAGTACTTC. Protein sequence: CASISASGTGVYEQYF.

This clonotype showed up just once. This rearrangement joins TRBV3-1 to TRBJ1-2; D is perhaps TRBD1 (5 bases). Between the trimmed V and J ends, which lost 5 bases and 8 bases, there was a span of 15 bases. Germline V gene sequence: CDR1 LGHDT, CDR2 YNNKEL (reference sequence). This CDR3 has 13 amino acids. CDR3 loop: CASSVSGRAGYTF. CDR3 bases: TGTGCCAGCAGCGTTTCAGGGAGGGCCGGCTACACCTTC.

There are a few counts of this clonotype. The genes are TRBV12-3 or TRBV12-4 and TRBJ2-4; TRBD2 aligns across 9 bases. The trim removed 5 bases at V and 8 bases at J, leaving 13 bases unmatched. The CDR3 covers 16 residues. CDR3 DNA: TGTGCCAGCAGTCCTTTTAGGGCGGGGGGGCCACACATTCAGTACTTC. Amino acids: CASSPFRAGGPHIQYF.

CDR3 in amino acids: CASSLDRRSYGYTF. The CDR3 coding sequence is TGCGCCAGCAGCTTGGACAGGCGGTCCTATGGCTACACCTTC. The chain couples TRBV5-1 to TRBJ1-2; D is perhaps TRBD1 (5 bases). This CDR3 is built from 14 residues. Trimming took off 0 bases at V and 4 bases at J, with 10 bases between the two ends. Per germline, CDR1 SGHRS and CDR2 YFSETQ.

This clonotype turned up a few times. The CDR3 protein is CASSLTSPSRETQYF. Written as DNA, the CDR3 is TGCGCCAGCAGTCTTACCTCCCCGTCGAGGGAGACCCAGTACTTC. V is TRBV5-1 and J is TRBJ2-5, with D unclear. V was shortened by 5 bases and J by 5 bases, with 19 bases between the two germline ends. The CDR3 is 15 residues long. The germline gives CDR1 SGHRS, CDR2 YFSETQ. The full variable domain, with the rest looked up from reference TRBV5-1 and TRBJ2-5, is KAGVTQTPRYLIKTRGQQVTLSCSPISGHRSVSWYQQTPGQGLQFLFEYFSETQRNKGNFPGRFSGRQFSNSRSEMNVSTLELGDSALYLCASSLTSPSRETQYFGPGTRLLVL.

The sample holds a few counts of this clonotype. V gene TRBV5-1 combines with J gene TRBJ2-3; D uncertain. Trimming cost V 0 bases and J 3 bases, with 8 bases left between them. The CDR3 runs to 14 residues. CDR1 and CDR2 (germline): SGHRS, YFSETQ. CDR3 DNA sequence: TGCGCCAGCAGCTTGGATAGGACGACAGATACGCAGTATTTT. The encoded protein is CASSLDRTTDTQYF.

This clonotype was detected a few times. The gene calls are TRBV4-2 and TRBJ1-4; D unclear. The CDR3 totals 15 residues. The V end was cut by 0 bases, the J end by 4 bases, with 9 bases between. From germline, CDR1 is LGHNA and CDR2 YNFKEQ. CDR3 in amino acids: CASSQDQSSNEKLFF. The CDR3 region has the DNA TGTGCCAGCAGCCAAGATCAGTCCAGTAATGAAAAACTGTTTTTT.

The rearrangement joins TRBV12-5 to TRBJ1-4; a weak D match, TRBD1 (5 bases). The CDR3 runs to 15 residues. Germline V gene data show CDR1 as LGHNT and CDR2 as FRNRAP. The V and J ends lost 1 base and 8 bases respectively, with 14 bases between them. The DNA for the CDR3 is TGTGCTAGTGGTTTGGGAGACACAGAGGGGGAAAAACTGTTTTTT. Translating gives CASGLGDTEGEKLFF.

The chain employs TRBV11-1 and TRBJ1-2; TRBD1 matches at 8 bases. The germline gives CDR1 SGHAT, CDR2 FQDESV (reference sequence). Unmatched junction bases numbered 9, after V lost 5 bases and J lost 4 bases. The CDR3 runs 15 residues. The CDR3 nucleotides are TGTGCCAGCAGCCCGGACAGGGAGACCTTCTATGGCTACACCTTC. Translating it yields CASSPDRETFYGYTF.

This chain's CDR3 is CSASGQPSNEQFF. DNA for the CDR3: TGCAGTGCTAGCGGGCAGCCCTCCAATGAGCAGTTCTTC. The chain links TRBV20-1 to TRBJ2-1, with unresolved D. This CDR3 has 13 residues. V lost 3 bases, J lost 6 bases, and 12 bases lay in between. From germline, CDR1 is DFQATT and CDR2 SNEGSKA (reference sequence).

This clonotype was seen a few times. This chain connects TRBV2 to TRBJ2-7; D gene uncertain. This CDR3 comprises 12 residues. The V gene lost 5 bases and the J gene lost 6 bases, with 11 bases spanning the gap. The germline V gene has CDR1 SNHLY and CDR2 FYNNEI. CDR3: CASSREATEQYF. Written as DNA, the CDR3 is TGTGCCAGCAGTCGAGAAGCGACCGAGCAGTACTTC.

The V and J genes are TRBV6-5 and TRBJ2-1; TRBD1 matches at 7 bases. Gene TRBJ2-7 matches the end of the DNA better, so the J call may be wrong. CDR3 length: 13 amino acids. Germline V CDR1 and CDR2: MNHEY, SVGAGI. For the CDR3, the DNA is TGTGCCAGTAGTAGACAGGGTCCCAACGAGCAGTACTTC. Translation: CASSRQGPNEQYF.

This clonotype turned up a few times. The genes are TRBV15 and TRBJ1-6; D is uncertain. Germline CDR1 reads LNHNV; CDR2 reads YYDKDF (reference sequence). Trimming stripped 1 base from V and 8 bases from J, with 3 bases between. CDR3 length: 12 residues. CDR3 coding DNA: TGTGCCACCAGCAGAGGGGATTCACCCCTCCACTTT. Encoded protein: CATSRGDSPLHF.

The V and J genes are TRBV6-5 and TRBJ1-2; possible D gene TRBD1, 5 bases. Trimming cost V 2 bases and J 8 bases, with 15 bases left between them. This CDR3 has 14 residues. Looked up from germline, CDR1 is MNHEY and CDR2 is SVGAGI. The DNA of the CDR3 is TGTGCCAGCAGTTACAATGGCGGGACCGCCGGCTACACCTTC. Translating gives CASSYNGGTAGYTF.

This clonotype occurred a few times. The CDR3 DNA reads TGCAGCGTGGGACAGGGGAGGGGTGAAGCTTTCTTT. Amino acids: CSVGQGRGEAFF. V gene TRBV29-1 combines with J gene TRBJ1-1, with TRBD1 identical over 10 bases. With 6 bases clipped from V and 7 bases from J, the junction kept 5 bases outside the gene matches. CDR1 and CDR2 from the germline V gene are SQVTM and ANQGSEA. The CDR3 is made up of 12 amino acids.

This clonotype turned up a few times. V is TRBV12-3 or TRBV12-4 and J is TRBJ1-6; D call uncertain. The ends were cut back, 1 base at V and 7 bases at J, with 8 bases in the middle. The CDR3 is made up of 14 amino acids. The CDR3 region has the DNA TGTGCCAGCAGTTTAGGGAAAGGCAATTCACCCCTCCACTTT. Encoded protein: CASSLGKGNSPLHF.

In this sample, this clonotype turned up a few times. V usage is TRBV9 and J usage is TRBJ2-5; either TRBD1 or TRBD2 may fit D (6 bases each). Germline V gives CDR1 SGDLS, CDR2 YYNGEE. The CDR3 totals 17 residues. Trimming stripped 4 bases from V and 0 bases from J, with 19 bases between. The CDR3 bases are TGTGCCAGCAGCCGACAAGGAGGGGGTGTTTACCAAGAGACCCAGTACTTC. This sequence encodes CASSRQGGGVYQETQYF.

This clonotype was seen a handful of times. The germline gene is not matched at one end of the junction; a read error may be the cause. The chain uses TRBV5-1 and TRBJ1-1, with a possible D match to TRBD1 (5 bases). Germline CDR1 reads SGHRS; CDR2 reads YFSETQ. The CDR3 is made up of 15 amino acids. The CDR3 DNA follows: TGCGCCAACAGCTTGGAGCCCGGGGCGCCCGTTGAAGCTTTCTTT. Encoded protein: CANSLEPGAPVEAFF.

In this sample, this clonotype turned up a few times. The rearrangement joins TRBV6-2 or TRBV6-3 to TRBJ2-5; D is uncertain. The end of the DNA aligns better with TRBJ2-1, so the J call may be wrong. Germline V CDR1 and CDR2: MNHEY, SVGEGT. This CDR3 is built from 12 residues. The CDR3 protein is CASGTTHNEQFF. The CDR3 DNA reads as TGTGCCAGCGGTACAACGCACAATGAGCAGTTCTTC.

A few counts support this clonotype. The rearrangement uses TRBV29-1 and TRBJ2-3, with unresolved D. The CDR3 length is 12 residues. Germline V gene data show CDR1 as SQVTM and CDR2 as ANQGSEA. CDR3 region: CSGSGSTDTQYF. The CDR3 coding sequence is TGCAGTGGGTCTGGAAGCACAGATACGCAGTATTTT.

V and J are TRBV20-1 and TRBJ2-7, with 8 bases fitting TRBD2. The DNA end lines up better with TRBJ2-5; the J call may be wrong. Germline V gene sequence: CDR1 DFQATT, CDR2 SNEGSKA (reference sequence). The CDR3 is 15 amino acids. CDR3 amino acids: CSASTSAWGQETQYF. The CDR3 nucleotides read TGCAGTGCCTCGACTAGCGCGTGGGGCCAAGAGACCCAGTACTTC.

This clonotype showed up just a few times. The rearrangement links TRBV30 to TRBJ1-1, with 7 bases fitting TRBD1. The germline CDR1 and CDR2 sequences are GTSNPN and SVGIG (reference sequence). The V segment lost 1 base and the J segment 4 bases; nucleotides outside the gene matches: 9. This CDR3 is 15 amino acids long. CDR3 DNA: TGTGCCTGGAGTGCTCAACAGGGGTTGGGCACTGAAGCTTTCTTT. It yields the protein CAWSAQQGLGTEAFF.

The gene calls are TRBV7-2 and TRBJ1-5; 7 positions agree with TRBD1. CDR1 is SGHTA, CDR2 FQGNSA, per germline. J lost 7 bases, V lost 1 base, and 7 bases had no gene match. The CDR3 runs 15 residues. In DNA, the CDR3 is TGTGCCAGCAGCTTAGATATTCAGGGGGTCCAGCCCCAGCATTTT. It yields the protein CASSLDIQGVQPQHF.

In regard to this clonotype: The junction differs from germline at one of its ends, possibly a read error. V and J are TRBV7-2 and TRBJ2-5, with D hard to call. This CDR3 is built from 12 residues. Germline CDR1 SGHTA, CDR2 FQGNSA. CDR3 sequence: CASSSTRETQCF. The CDR3 nucleotides read TGTGCCAGCAGCTCGACCCGCGAGACCCAGTGCTTC.

In this sample, this clonotype turned up once. This chain uses TRBV3-1 with TRBJ2-3, with TRBD1 matching over 8 bases. Germline V gene lookup returns CDR1 LGHDT and CDR2 YNNKEL (reference sequence). The J segment lost 4 bases and the V segment lost 4 bases, leaving 7 bases of the junction unmatched. The CDR3 sequence is 15 residues long. CDR3 loop: CASSLDRVSSDTQYF. CDR3 coding DNA: TGTGCCAGCAGCCTGGACAGGGTAAGCTCAGATACGCAGTATTTT.

This sequence joins TRBV18 and TRBJ2-6; D gene ambiguous. CDR1 is KGHSH, CDR2 LQKENI, per germline. V was cut by 3 bases and J by 3 bases, with 9 bases left in between. The CDR3 runs to 15 residues. CDR3 coding DNA: TGTGCCAGCTCACCCGACATGAATGGGGCCAACGTCCTGACTTTC. Translated, it gives CASSPDMNGANVLTF.